Presented here are 20 T cell receptor beta chains from one specimen sequenced in a study of cytomegalovirus exposure and HLA in healthy donors. The PCR used 60 Vbeta and 13 Jbeta primers. Produced via immunoSEQ multiplex PCR; TCRdb's table is partial and in-frame only. Of about 150,000 clones detected, about 80% appear once; the ten largest clones hold over 10%. Specimen: PBMCs. Every receptor here comes from a man under 40 in good health and CMV-seropositive.

The chain has TRBV5-6 and TRBJ1-1; D is unclear. Germline-derived CDR1 and CDR2 are SGHDT and YYEEEE. This CDR3 is built from 14 residues. V was cut by 1 base and J by 1 base, with 8 bases left in between. The DNA of the CDR3 is TGTGCCAGCAGCTTGATCGGAGCGAACACTGAAGCTTTCTTT. Translation gives CASSLIGANTEAFF. Full variable domain (missing parts from reference TRBV5-6 and TRBJ1-1): DAGVTQSPTHLIKTRGQQVTLRCSPKSGHDTVSWYQQALGQGPQFIFQYYEEEERQRGNFPDRFSGHQFPNYSSELNVNALLLGDSALYLCASSLIGANTEAFFGQGTRLTVV.

V usage is TRBV6-6 and J usage is TRBJ2-7; D possibly corresponds to TRBD2 (5 bases). This CDR3 region has 14 residues. Germline CDR1 and CDR2: MNHNY and SVGAGI (reference sequence). Trimming stripped 6 bases from V and 2 bases from J, with 14 bases between. The CDR3 sequence is CASRPRGMTYEQYF. Here the CDR3 DNA reads TGTGCCAGCAGACCTAGAGGGATGACCTACGAGCAGTACTTC.

This chain connects TRBV7-8 to TRBJ1-3, with 7 bases aligning to TRBD1. Germline loops: CDR1 SGHVS, CDR2 FQNEAQ. CDR3 size: 17 residues. V dropped 4 bases and J dropped 4; count of bases not matched to a gene: 13. CDR3 loop: CASSSLGKGAAGNTIYF. For the CDR3, the DNA is TGTGCCAGCAGCTCATTAGGAAAGGGGGCGGCCGGAAACACCATATATTTT. The full variable domain, with the rest looked up from reference TRBV7-8 and TRBJ1-3, is GAGVSQSPRYKVAKRGQDVALRCDPISGHVSLFWYQQALGQGPEFLTYFQNEAQLDKSGLPSDRFFAERPEGSVSTLKIQRTQQEDSAVYLCASSSLGKGAAGNTIYFGEGSWLTVV.

This rearrangement joins TRBV28 to TRBJ1-1, with D possibly matching TRBD1 (5 bases). Trimming removed 6 bases from V and 6 bases from J, with 17 bases in between. CDR1 MDHEN and CDR2 SYDVKM come from the germline V gene. The CDR3 spans 14 residues. This CDR3 is CASRGRGGRSEAFF. The CDR3, as DNA: TGTGCCAGCAGAGGACGGGGGGGGAGATCTGAAGCTTTCTTT.

This rearrangement joins TRBV7-8 to TRBJ2-2, with 10 bases aligning to TRBD1. Germline-derived CDR1 and CDR2 are SGHVS and FQNEAQ. The CDR3 contains 14 residues. The J segment lost 5 bases and the V segment lost 4 bases, leaving 1 base of the junction unmatched. CDR3: CASSWTGGTGELFF. The CDR3, as DNA: TGTGCCAGCAGCTGGACAGGGGGTACCGGGGAGCTGTTTTTT. The full variable domain, its missing parts supplied by reference TRBV7-8 and TRBJ2-2, is GAGVSQSPRYKVAKRGQDVALRCDPISGHVSLFWYQQALGQGPEFLTYFQNEAQLDKSGLPSDRFFAERPEGSVSTLKIQRTQQEDSAVYLCASSWTGGTGELFFGEGSRLTVL.

This clone was detected only a few times. This sequence joins TRBV10-3 and TRBJ2-2, with 8 nucleotides matching TRBD1. Germline V gene data show CDR1 as ENHRY and CDR2 as SYGVKD. CDR3 size: 14 residues. Trimming at V came to 9 bases and at J to 5 bases, leaving 8 bases not matched to a gene. Written as DNA, the CDR3 is TGTGCCATAAGTCCCGGGACAGGAACCGGGGAGCTGTTTTTT. Translation: CAISPGTGTGELFF.

The DNA for the CDR3 is TGTGCCATCAGTGGTACGGACAGGGGGGGCTACAATGAGCAGTTCTTC. Residues: CAISGTDRGGYNEQFF. The chain has TRBV10-3 and TRBJ2-1, with 10 bases identical to TRBD1. The CDR3 is 16 amino acids. Germline CDR1 reads ENHRY; CDR2 reads SYGVKD. The J segment lost 3 bases and the V segment lost 4 bases, leaving 6 bases of the junction unmatched.

J is TRBJ1-3 and V is TRBV9, with 10 bases identical to TRBD1. Germline V gene lookup returns CDR1 SGDLS and CDR2 YYNGEE. CDR3 length: 14 amino acids. The junction had 4 bases not matched to a gene; V was cut back by 3 bases and J by 7 bases. CDR3 DNA sequence: TGTGCCAGCAGCGAGGGACAGGGGCGTAACACCATATATTTT. It yields the protein CASSEGQGRNTIYF.

This clone was counted only a few times. This chain links TRBV7-2 with TRBJ2-3; D not resolved. The CDR3 runs to 14 residues. With 1 base removed from V and 2 bases from J, the gap between germline ends came to 7 bases. CDR1 and CDR2 from the germline V gene are SGHTA and FQGNSA. The chain's CDR3 is CASSLGANTDTQYF. The CDR3 nucleotides read TGTGCCAGCAGCTTAGGCGCGAACACAGATACGCAGTATTTT.

The chain combines TRBV5-4 with TRBJ1-1; TRBD1 might be the D (5 bases). Looked up from germline, CDR1 is SGHNT and CDR2 is YYREEE (reference sequence). V was cut by 4 bases and J by 5 bases, with 15 bases left in between. The CDR3 totals 14 residues. DNA for the CDR3: TGTGCCAGCAGCCAAGGAGGGGTAGGAACTGAAGCTTTCTTT. This codes for CASSQGGVGTEAFF.

The rearrangement uses TRBV5-6 and TRBJ1-2; no firm D call. V was trimmed by 4 bases and J by 2 bases, leaving 27 bases between them. This CDR3 spans 19 amino acids. In germline, CDR1 is SGHDT, CDR2 YYEEEE. The DNA of the CDR3 is TGTGCCAGCAGCCACCGGCATGGGTCACAGAGTTGGTTGAACTATGGCTACACCTTC. It codes for CASSHRHGSQSWLNYGYTF.

The chain recombines TRBV4-1 with TRBJ2-5; tentative D call: TRBD1 (5 bases). Germline CDR1 is MGHRA and CDR2 is YSYEKL. There are 15 residues in the CDR3. The germline V and J ends were trimmed by 3 bases and 2 bases, with 13 bases remaining between them. Here the CDR3 DNA reads TGCGCCAGCAGCCAGATGACAGAGCGACAAGAGACCCAGTACTTC. This gives the protein CASSQMTERQETQYF.

The V call is TRBV9, the J call TRBJ2-7; 8 bases fit TRBD2. In germline, CDR1 is SGDLS, CDR2 YYNGEE. There are 15 residues in the CDR3. V shed 0 bases and J 4 bases; nucleotides not matched to a gene: 6. The CDR3, as DNA: TGTGCCAGCAGCGTAGATCCTAGCGGGCCGTACGAGCAGTACTTC. Its protein is CASSVDPSGPYEQYF.

The gene calls are TRBV27 and TRBJ2-7, with 10 positions matching TRBD2. Germline V gene data show CDR1 as MNHEY and CDR2 as SMNVEV (reference sequence). J lost 5 bases, V lost 2 bases, and 12 bases had no gene match. This CDR3 has 17 residues. This chain's CDR3 is CASSLRLAGAGIHEQYF. CDR3 DNA: TGTGCCAGCAGTTTACGGCTAGCGGGAGCCGGGATCCACGAGCAGTACTTC.

The V gene is TRBV28, the J gene TRBJ2-3, with TRBD2 matching 9 bases. This CDR3 is 14 amino acids long. With V trimmed by 8 bases and J by 5 bases, 8 bases remained unmatched. CDR1 and CDR2 (germline): MDHEN, SYDVKM. The DNA for the CDR3 is TGTGCCAGCGGTCTAGCGGGATCTAAAGATACGCAGTATTTT. It encodes CASGLAGSKDTQYF.

This clone appeared a single time. The chain links TRBV5-1 to TRBJ2-2; D unclear. V lost 4 bases, J lost 6 bases, and 7 bases lay in between. Germline CDR1 and CDR2: SGHRS and YFSETQ. This CDR3 region has 12 residues. CDR3 residues: CASSEYPGELFF. The CDR3 DNA follows: TGCGCCAGCAGCGAGTACCCCGGGGAGCTGTTTTTT.

The genes are TRBV4-1 and TRBJ2-3, with a possible D match to TRBD1 (5 bases). Germline V gene lookup returns CDR1 MGHRA and CDR2 YSYEKL. Trimming removed 0 bases from V and 4 bases from J, with 23 bases in between. The CDR3 is made up of 19 amino acids. In DNA form, the CDR3 reads TGCGCCAGCAGCCAAGATCCTCCTTTGGGGCAGGGATTCGCAGATACGCAGTATTTT. This translates into CASSQDPPLGQGFADTQYF.

This clone was seen a single time. This chain uses TRBV28 with TRBJ2-7; D is undetermined. V shed 6 bases and J shed 0 bases, with 12 bases lying between them. The CDR3 totals 14 residues. Germline CDR1 is MDHEN and CDR2 is SYDVKM. The CDR3 loop reads CASRTPSDSYEQYF. Written as DNA, the CDR3 is TGTGCCAGCAGGACTCCGAGCGACTCCTACGAGCAGTACTTC.

The chain recombines TRBV4-1 with TRBJ2-1; TRBD2 agrees at 10 bases. From germline, CDR1 is MGHRA and CDR2 YSYEKL. There are 15 residues in the CDR3. V shed 4 bases, J shed 3 bases, and the junction held 3 bases outside the gene matches. This CDR3 is CASSLSGRNYNEQFF. The CDR3 DNA reads as TGCGCCAGCAGCCTTAGCGGGAGGAACTACAATGAGCAGTTCTTC.

The V and J genes are TRBV7-9 and TRBJ1-2; 10 bases fit TRBD1. The CDR3 is made up of 17 amino acids. V dropped 3 bases and J dropped 3; count of bases not matched to a gene: 10. The germline CDR1 and CDR2 sequences are SEHNR and FQNEAQ (reference sequence). CDR3 DNA: TGTGCCAGCAGCTTTGGGAGAGGACAGGGGGAAGACTATGGCTACACCTTC. Translating gives CASSFGRGQGEDYGYTF. The full variable domain, in which reference TRBV7-9 and TRBJ1-2 provide the parts outside the CDR3, is DTGVSQNPRHKITKRGQNVTFRCDPISEHNRLYWYRQTLGQGPEFLTYFQNEAQLEKSRLLSDRFSAERPKGSFSTLEIQRTEQGDSAMYLCASSFGRGQGEDYGYTFGSGTRLTVV.